The 22 T cell receptor beta chains below all came from one sample that was sequenced in a study of T cells in Graves' hyperthyroidism and ophthalmopathy (dated by TCRdb to the late 2010s). Receptor libraries were prepared by multiplex PCR. The sequencing machine was an Illumina HiSeq 2000. The TCR beta CDR3 regions were amplified from the RNA transcripts. A first-round RT-PCR of the TCR CDR3 used the HTBI primer set with the Qiagen OneStep RT-PCR kit. The public reads were run again by TCRdb, first through fastp at Q25 and then through MiXCR, and only productive beta chains were kept. Rows with a matching CDR3 protein are joined into one entry that keeps the most common DNA and genes. The sample data list around 580,000 distinct CDR3 sequences, and 46% of these were observed just once. Around 7.7% of the sample is in the top ten clones. Material for sequencing was peripheral blood or thyroid tissue (not recorded which). The receptors come from a woman younger than 30 with Graves' hyperthyroidism.

Comment on this clonotype: An end of the junction differs from the germline gene, which may be a read error. The chain links TRBV29-1 to TRBJ1-1; TRBD1 aligns across 7 bases. CDR3 length: 10 residues. Germline lookup yields CDR1 SQVTM and CDR2 ANQGSEA. CDR3 sequence (DNA): TGCAGCGTTGCCCGGGACAGAGGGGGGTTT. Residues: CSVARDRGGF.

This clonotype was counted at least ten times. The V and J genes are TRBV10-3 and TRBJ2-5; D ambiguous. V gave up 3 bases and J gave up 4 bases, with 12 bases separating them. Germline CDR1 and CDR2: ENHRY and SYGVKD. The CDR3 loop spans 14 amino acids. As DNA, the CDR3 is TGTGCCATCAGTGAACGGAACCCTTTAGAGACCCAGTACTTC. It encodes CAISERNPLETQYF.

This clonotype was counted at least ten times. This chain uses TRBV12-3 or TRBV12-4 with TRBJ2-5; D may be TRBD2 (5 bases). Trimming took off 5 bases at V and 1 base at J, with 14 bases between the two ends. The CDR3 contains 15 residues. The CDR3 here is CASSQYRAAQETQYF. CDR3 in DNA: TGTGCCAGCAGTCAGTACCGAGCGGCCCAAGAGACCCAGTACTTC.

This clonotype was counted ten times or more. The V and J genes are TRBV18 and TRBJ1-2; the D is unclear. The CDR3 has 13 residues. Germline values: CDR1 KGHSH, CDR2 LQKENI. The V gene lost 2 bases and the J gene lost 0 bases, with 4 bases spanning the gap. CDR3 region: CASSPVTNYGYTF. The CDR3 region has the DNA TGTGCCAGCTCACCAGTTACTAACTATGGCTACACCTTC.

This clonotype was observed a few times. The CDR3 DNA reads TGTGCCAGCAGCCCAGGGGGACTAGCAGGCACCGGGGAGCTGTTTTTT. Translation: CASSPGGLAGTGELFF. J is TRBJ2-2 and V is TRBV7-3; 9 bases fit TRBD2. Germline CDR1 reads SGHTA; CDR2 reads FQGTGA. The CDR3 runs to 16 residues. Trimming at V came to 5 bases and at J to 4 bases, leaving 8 bases not matched to a gene.

This clonotype came up a few times. The V and J genes are TRBV30 and TRBJ1-5; D is unresolved. V lost 1 base, J lost 4 bases, and 11 bases lay in between. The germline V gene encodes CDR1 GTSNPN and CDR2 SVGIG (reference sequence). This CDR3 comprises 14 residues. This CDR3 is CAWSGSGTNQPQHF. The CDR3 nucleotides read TGTGCCTGGAGTGGGTCGGGCACGAATCAGCCCCAGCATTTT. The full variable domain, completed using reference TRBV30 and TRBJ1-5, is SQTIHQWPATLVQPVGSPLSLECTVEGTSNPNLYWYRQAAGRGLQLLFYSVGIGQISSEVPQNLSASRPQDRQFILSSKKLLLSDSGFYLCAWSGSGTNQPQHFGDGTRLSIL.

This clonotype appeared a single time. The conserved closing phenylalanine or tryptophan is absent in this CDR3, likely reflecting a read error. The limits of the CDR3 on the DNA are not certain, so only TCRdb's listed CDR3 is given. V usage is TRBV6-2 or TRBV6-3 and J usage is TRBJ2-2; whether TRBD1, the table's D call, matches the DNA was not checked. Germline CDR1 and CDR2: MNHEY and SVGEGT. The CDR3 region is 15 residues in length, termini included. The CDR3 loop reads CASTRGRWTPGSCLV.

The rearrangement links TRBV5-6 to TRBJ2-2, with D possibly called TRBD1 or TRBD2 (6 bases each). Trimming took off 6 bases at V and 0 bases at J, with 12 bases between the two ends. Germline V gives CDR1 SGHDT, CDR2 YYEEEE. This CDR3 has 15 residues. CDR3 coding DNA: TGTGCCAGCACACGGGGGCGGACGAACACCGGGGAGCTGTTTTTT. Protein sequence: CASTRGRTNTGELFF.

This rearrangement joins TRBV20-1 to TRBJ1-1; D remains unclear. V gave up 6 bases and J gave up 1 base, with 6 bases separating them. CDR1 and CDR2 (germline): DFQATT, SNEGSKA (reference sequence). This CDR3 is 11 amino acids long. CDR3 in amino acids: CSAIGNTEAFF. CDR3 nucleotide sequence: TGCAGTGCAATAGGGAACACTGAAGCTTTCTTT.

The rearrangement uses TRBV2 and TRBJ2-5; TRBD1 is a possible D gene (5 bases). CDR3 length: 19 residues. Germline CDR1 SNHLY, CDR2 FYNNEI. Trimming removed 3 bases from V and 0 bases from J, with 23 bases in between. CDR3 coding DNA: TGTGCCAGCAGTGACAGCAGCCAAGATGGACATTCGTACCAAGAGACCCAGTACTTC. Amino acids: CASSDSSQDGHSYQETQYF.

The chain carries TRBV7-2 and TRBJ2-7; 11 bases are shared with TRBD2. Germline CDR1 SGHTA, CDR2 FQGNSA. CDR3 length: 20 amino acids. V was pared by 1 base and J by 0 bases, with 14 bases of the junction left unmatched. The CDR3 DNA follows: TGTGCCAGCAGCTTAGTAGCGGGAGGGTCGAGGCTAGCGGACTCCTACGAGCAGTACTTC. Amino acids: CASSLVAGGSRLADSYEQYF. Drawing the rest from reference TRBV7-2 and TRBJ2-7, the complete variable domain is GAGVSQSPSNKVTEKGKDVELRCDPISGHTALYWYRQSLGQGLEFLIYFQGNSAPDKSGLPSDRFSAERTGGSVSTLTIQRTQQEDSAVYLCASSLVAGGSRLADSYEQYFGPGTRLTVT.

At least ten counts were recorded for this clonotype. The chain joins TRBV12-5 to TRBJ2-5, with 7 nucleotides matching TRBD2. This CDR3 contains 14 residues. Per the germline V gene, CDR1 is LGHNT and CDR2 is FRNRAP. The V gene end was trimmed by 0 bases and the J gene end by 5 bases; junction bases not matched to a gene: 3. The chain's CDR3 is CASGLVGEGETQYF. Written as DNA, the CDR3 is TGTGCTAGTGGTTTGGTAGGGGAGGGGGAGACCCAGTACTTC.

This clonotype was picked up many times. The chain carries TRBV5-8 and TRBJ1-2; TRBD1 aligns across 7 bases. Germline V lookup: CDR1 SGHTS, CDR2 YDEGEE. V was pared by 4 bases and J by 4 bases, with 10 bases of the junction left unmatched. CDR3 size: 15 residues. CDR3 residues: CASSQFPGQSYGYTF. The DNA for the CDR3 is TGTGCCAGCAGCCAATTTCCGGGACAGTCCTATGGCTACACCTTC. Complete variable domain (other parts from reference TRBV5-8 and TRBJ1-2): EAGVTQSPTHLIKTRGQQATLRCSPISGHTSVYWYQQALGLGLQFLLWYDEGEERNRGNFPPRFSGRQFPNYSSELNVNALELEDSALYLCASSQFPGQSYGYTFGSGTRLTVV.

J is TRBJ2-7 and V is TRBV7-9, with D perhaps matching TRBD1 (5 bases). V dropped 10 bases and J dropped 3 bases, with 13 bases sitting between them. Germline CDR1 SEHNR, CDR2 FQNEAQ (reference sequence). The CDR3 has 12 residues. The CDR3 here is CATIGRDYEQYF. As DNA, the CDR3 is TGTGCCACCATCGGCAGGGACTACGAGCAGTACTTC.

The chain combines TRBV24-1 with TRBJ2-5, with TRBD1 identical over 8 bases. Per germline, CDR1 KGHDR and CDR2 SFDVKD. V was pared by 5 bases and J by 1 base, with 8 bases of the junction left unmatched. The CDR3 is 16 amino acids. In DNA form, the CDR3 reads TGTGCCACCAGTGCTGACGGACAGGGACTCCAAGAGACCCAGTACTTC. This sequence encodes CATSADGQGLQETQYF.

This chain joins TRBV10-3 and TRBJ1-3; no clear D gene. The length of the CDR3 is 14 residues. Germline V gives CDR1 ENHRY, CDR2 SYGVKD. With 8 bases removed from V and 0 bases from J, the gap between germline ends came to 11 bases. The DNA for the CDR3 is TGTGCCATCGGCCATCCGGCCTCTGGAAACACCATATATTTT. It specifies CAIGHPASGNTIYF.

The chain carries TRBV20-1 and TRBJ1-2; weak D call: TRBD1 (5 bases). CDR1 and CDR2 from the germline V gene are DFQATT and SNEGSKA (reference sequence). The length of the CDR3 is 10 residues. The CDR3 DNA is TGCAGGGACTTGGGGGACGGCTACACCTTC. Protein sequence: CRDLGDGYTF.

In DNA, the CDR3 is TGTGCCAGCAGTTTCTCCGACAGGGGGCGCGACACTGAAGCTTTCTTT. This sequence encodes CASSFSDRGRDTEAFF. The chain carries TRBV27 and TRBJ1-1, with TRBD1 matching 10 bases. The junction had 7 bases not matched to a gene; V was cut back by 3 bases and J by 3 bases. The CDR3 is made up of 16 amino acids. CDR1 and CDR2 from the germline V gene are MNHEY and SMNVEV (reference sequence).

Comments on this clonotype: A clone one base away is much larger, so this may be a read error. The V gene is TRBV12-3 or TRBV12-4, the J gene TRBJ2-2; 9 bases line up with TRBD1. This CDR3 is built from 15 residues. CDR3 amino acids: CATWGTGGNVGEPFF. CDR3 DNA sequence: TGTGCCACCTGGGGTACAGGGGGCAATGTCGGGGAGCCGTTTTTT.

The chain carries TRBV9 and TRBJ1-5, with TRBD1 matching 7 bases. The germline gives CDR1 SGDLS, CDR2 YYNGEE. CDR3 length equals 13 residues. J was trimmed by 10 bases and V by 2 bases; bases with no gene match: 6. CDR3 DNA sequence: TGTGCCAGCAGCGTGGGACAGAATGGTCCCCAGCATTTT. Protein: CASSVGQNGPQHF.

This clonotype was found many times. The chain combines TRBV7-9 with TRBJ2-7; no definite D call. The CDR3 spans 13 residues. CDR1 is SEHNR and CDR2 is FQNEAQ in the germline V gene (reference sequence). V lost 5 bases and J lost 3, with 11 bases in between. The CDR3 here is CASSPRRNYEQYF. The CDR3 bases are TGTGCCAGCAGCCCTAGACGCAACTACGAGCAGTACTTC.

As regards this clonotype: Given the absence of the conserved phenylalanine or tryptophan at the CDR3 end, a read error is likely. Because the CDR3's place on the DNA is in doubt, the DNA is left out and the CDR3 is given as listed by TCRdb. V gene TRBV7-6 combines with J gene TRBJ2-6. Germline V gene lookup returns CDR1 SGHVS and CDR2 FNYEAQ. From its first to its last residue, the CDR3 has 9 amino acids. This CDR3 reads CASSLAGDT.